The T cell receptor beta chain described here comes from a study of Ad26.COV2.S vaccination and SARS-CoV-2 variants. Treatment: about 20 received Ad26.COV2.S at low or high dose, single or two shots; 5 received placebo; per-sample allocation not given. Day 63 following the first vaccine or placebo injection was when the samples were taken. Clones were read by immunoSEQ multiplex PCR, and TCRdb kept only the in-frame ones, dropping some. This table has about 480,000 clones, 87% appearing once. The CDR3 sequence is 14 residues long. The germline V gene encodes CDR1 LNHDA and CDR2 SQIVND (reference sequence). V was pared by 3 bases and J by 0 bases, with 8 bases between.

The chain is built from TRBV19 and TRBJ1-1; D is uncertain. The source was peripheral blood, collected in a trial of Ad26.COV2.S vaccine versus placebo. The sequence was collected from a person between 18 and 59 years old who received the Ad26.COV2.S COVID-19 vaccine or a placebo. The CDR3 DNA sequence: TGTGCCAGTAGTATGAAGAAAGTGAACACTGAAGCTTTCTTT. Protein sequence: CASSMKKVNTEAFF.